Listed below are T cell receptor beta chains from one sample, sequenced in a study of neurological immune-mediated disorders. TCRdb fed the 5' RACE reads into MiXCR, producing one record per CDR3 protein. Here the sample spans around 60,000 distinct CDR3 sequences, roughly a tenth being singletons. Sequencing used PBMCs. These receptors came from a male donor with HTLV-1-associated myelopathy (HAM/TSP). Both conserved end residues are part of each CDR3. A D gene is named only where the DNA matches it firmly. Clone size is not always given. Where it is, it says once, few, many or a class for expanded clones.

>.|TRBV19|TRBJ2-5|many
CASSTTRAKETQYF
TGTGCCAGTAGTACAACCCGCGCTAAGGAGACCCAGTACTTC
>TRBD1|TRBV7-9|TRBJ1-4|many
CASSIGTGFEKLFF
TGTGCCAGCAGCATCGGGACAGGGTTCGAAAAACTGTTTTTT
>.|TRBV10-3|TRBJ2-2|.
CAISGQARATREMFF
TGTGCCATCAGTGGGCAGGCGCGAGCAACCCGGGAGATGTTTTTT
>.|TRBV29-1|TRBJ2-1|many
CSVETAGEQFF
TGCAGCGTTGAGACTGCAGGTGAGCAGTTCTTC
>.|TRBV5-1|TRBJ1-5|many
CASSLGTGNNQPQHF
TGCGCCAGCAGCTTGGGGACCGGGAACAATCAGCCCCAGCATTTT
>.|TRBV20-1|TRBJ1-5|few
CSARRTAPSNQPQHF
TGCAGTGCTAGGAGGACAGCTCCTAGCAATCAGCCCCAGCATTTT
>.|TRBV29-1|TRBJ1-2|many
CSVPLGQSYGYTF
TGCAGCGTTCCCTTGGGGCAGAGTTATGGCTACACCTTC
>TRBD1|TRBV5-1|TRBJ2-3|many
CASSLERTGGPDTQYF
TGCGCCAGCAGCTTGGAGCGGACAGGGGGCCCAGATACGCAGTATTTT
>TRBD1|TRBV12-3/TRBV12-4|TRBJ2-5|many
CASRGQDQETQYF
TGTGCCAGCAGGGGACAGGACCAAGAGACCCAGTACTTC
>TRBD2|TRBV9|TRBJ2-1|many
CASQRGGYNEQFF
TGTGCTTCGCAGCGGGGGGGATACAATGAGCAGTTCTTC
>.|TRBV12-3/TRBV12-4|TRBJ1-2|many
CASIGRNYGYTF
TGTGCCAGCATAGGTCGGAACTATGGCTACACCTTC
>TRBD2|TRBV5-1|TRBJ2-1|many
CASNPSGTWTSGGAPSYNEQFF
TGCGCCAGCAACCCAAGCGGGACCTGGACTAGCGGGGGGGCCCCTTCCTACAATGAGCAGTTCTTC
>.|TRBV28|TRBJ1-6|many
CASSQGPRYGSPLHF
TGTGCCAGCAGCCAAGGACCCAGATATGGGTCACCCCTCCACTTT
>.|TRBV5-5|TRBJ2-1|many
CASSFPGGGEQFF
TGTGCCAGCAGCTTCCCAGGGGGGGGTGAGCAGTTCTTC
>.|TRBV5-1|TRBJ2-7|many
CASSLEVTSYEQYF
TGCGCCAGCAGCTTGGAGGTCACCTCCTACGAGCAGTACTTC
>.|TRBV2|TRBJ2-7|many
CASGGTYTYEQYF
TGTGCCAGCGGCGGGACTTACACCTACGAGCAGTACTTC
>TRBD2|TRBV5-1|TRBJ2-1|few
CASSISGGAHEQFF
TGCGCCAGCAGCATTAGCGGGGGGGCCCATGAGCAGTTCTTC
>.|TRBV9|TRBJ1-1|many
CASSVSLQGTTEAFF
TGTGCCAGCAGCGTTTCATTACAGGGTACCACTGAAGCTTTCTTT
>TRBD1|TRBV20-1|TRBJ1-1|.
CSARGGDRRLSNTEAFF
TGCAGTGCTAGGGGAGGGGACAGGCGCCTATCGAACACTGAAGCTTTCTTT
>TRBD2|TRBV5-8|TRBJ2-7|many
CASPRGVSYEQYF
TGTGCCAGCCCTCGGGGGGTTTCCTACGAGCAGTACTTC
>.|TRBV4-3|TRBJ1-6|few
CASSLDNNSPLHF
TGCGCCAGCAGCCTCGATAACAATTCACCCCTCCACTTT
>.|TRBV20-1|TRBJ1-2|many
CSAPQAGWSGYTF
TGCAGTGCTCCCCAGGCAGGGTGGAGCGGCTACACCTTC
>.|TRBV14|TRBJ2-1|many
CASSQGLLNEQFF
TGTGCCAGCAGCCAAGGGTTGCTCAATGAGCAGTTCTTC
>.|TRBV29-1|TRBJ1-2|many
CSAKQGWVDGYTF
TGCAGCGCTAAACAGGGTTGGGTGGATGGCTACACCTTC
>TRBD1|TRBV5-6|TRBJ2-1|many
CASSLQGSYNEQFF
TGTGCCAGCAGCCTACAGGGGAGCTACAATGAGCAGTTCTTC